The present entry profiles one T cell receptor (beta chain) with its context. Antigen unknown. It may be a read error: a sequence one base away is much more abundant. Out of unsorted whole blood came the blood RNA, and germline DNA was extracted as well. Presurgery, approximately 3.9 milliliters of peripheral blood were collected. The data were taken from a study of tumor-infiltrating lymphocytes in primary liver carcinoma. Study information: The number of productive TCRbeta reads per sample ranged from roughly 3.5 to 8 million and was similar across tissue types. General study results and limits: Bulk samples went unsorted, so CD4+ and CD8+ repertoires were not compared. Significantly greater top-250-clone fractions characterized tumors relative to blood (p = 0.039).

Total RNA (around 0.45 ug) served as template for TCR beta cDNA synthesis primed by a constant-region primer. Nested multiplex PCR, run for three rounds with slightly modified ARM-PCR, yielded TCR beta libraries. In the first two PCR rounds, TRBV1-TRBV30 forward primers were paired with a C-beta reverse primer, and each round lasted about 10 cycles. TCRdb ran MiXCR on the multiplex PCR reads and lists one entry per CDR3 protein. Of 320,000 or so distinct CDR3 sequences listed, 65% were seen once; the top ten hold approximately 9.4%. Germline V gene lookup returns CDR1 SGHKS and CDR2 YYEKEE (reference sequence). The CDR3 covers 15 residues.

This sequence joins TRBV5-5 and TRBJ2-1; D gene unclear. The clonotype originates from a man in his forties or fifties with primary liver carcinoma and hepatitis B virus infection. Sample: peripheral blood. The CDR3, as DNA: TGTGCCAGCAGCTTCTGGGCAGATTCCTACAATGAGCAGTCCTTC. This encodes CASSFWADSYNEQSF.